The source of this TCR beta chain is a study of blood T cell repertoires in COVID-19. Across the study: Acute and convalescent COVID-19 samples came from the United States, Italy and Spain.

This CDR3 comprises 14 residues. Trimming took 4 bases from V and 1 from J, leaving 10 bases between them. Germline CDR1 and CDR2: SNHLY and FYNNEI. Using immunoSEQ multiplex PCR, the repertoire was profiled, and TCRdb retains in-frame clones only, with some absent. The sample holds 130,000 or so clones, 86% seen once. Material: peripheral blood. V is TRBV2 and J is TRBJ1-1; no clear D. This TCR was recovered from a woman between 55 and 75 years old with acute or convalescent COVID-19. The CDR3 nucleotides are TGTGCCAGCAGTGTCGAGGTGCGGAACACTGAAGCTTTCTTT. Translation: CASSVEVRNTEAFF. The full variable domain, its missing parts supplied by reference TRBV2 and TRBJ1-1, is EPEVTQTPSHQVTQMGQEVILRCVPISNHLYFYWYRQILGQKVEFLVSFYNNEISEKSEIFDDQFSVERPDGSNFTLKIRSTKLEDSAMYFCASSVEVRNTEAFFGQGTRLTVV.